This T cell receptor (beta chain) was observed in a study of shared clonotypes between healthy human individuals. Study observations and caveats: Rarefaction showed sorted-subset sequencing was incomplete despite large depth. Across subsets, estimated richness was generally greater for naive than for memory populations.

CD8 cells regarded as naive lacked CD45RO, were positively chosen for CCR7, and omitted terminally differentiated effector memory CD45RA+ cells. Every donor, a Caucasian adult, lived in Nashville, Tennessee. The trim removed 2 bases at V and 6 bases at J, leaving 3 bases unmatched. The CDR3 extends over 15 amino acids. Germline values: CDR1 SGHKS, CDR2 YYEKEE (reference sequence). As to this clone: Its target is unknown.

Generated by immunoSEQ multiplex PCR, the TCRdb table keeps only in-frame clones and is missing some. The sample contains approximately 2,000,000 clones, 93% of which appear only once. The source of this sequence is a man between 18 and 29 years old in good health. Some clones in this sample may be carry-over from other donors' samples. The chain uses TRBV5-5 and TRBJ2-1, with 12 bases matching TRBD2. What was sequenced was naive CD8+ T cells from PBMCs. The chain's CDR3 is CASSLGLAGLNEQFF. CDR3 sequence (DNA): TGTGCCAGCAGCTTAGGACTAGCGGGACTCAATGAGCAGTTCTTC.